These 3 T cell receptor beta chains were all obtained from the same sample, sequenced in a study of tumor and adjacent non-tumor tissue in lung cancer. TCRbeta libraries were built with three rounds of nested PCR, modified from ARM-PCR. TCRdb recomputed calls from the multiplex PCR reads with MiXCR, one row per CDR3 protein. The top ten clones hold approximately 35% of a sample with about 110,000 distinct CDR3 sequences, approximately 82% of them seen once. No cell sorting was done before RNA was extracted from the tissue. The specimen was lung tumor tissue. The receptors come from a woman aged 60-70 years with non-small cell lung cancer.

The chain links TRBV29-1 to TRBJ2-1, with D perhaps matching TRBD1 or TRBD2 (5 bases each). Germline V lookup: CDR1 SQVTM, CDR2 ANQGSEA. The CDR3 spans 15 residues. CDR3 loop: CGIPPGGTGVNEQFF. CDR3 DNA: TGCGGCATTCCCCCTGGAGGAACAGGTGTCAATGAGCAGTTCTTC.

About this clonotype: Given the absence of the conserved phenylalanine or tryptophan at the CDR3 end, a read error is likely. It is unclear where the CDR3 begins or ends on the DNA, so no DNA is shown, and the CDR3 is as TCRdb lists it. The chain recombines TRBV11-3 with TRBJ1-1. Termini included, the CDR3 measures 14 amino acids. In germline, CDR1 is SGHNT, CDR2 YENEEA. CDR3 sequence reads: CASQAQDVNTEALL.

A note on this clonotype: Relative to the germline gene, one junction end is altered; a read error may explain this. The CDR3 DNA reads TGCGCCATCAGTGAACACCCCCGGGAGGCTCTGTCCTTC. Translated, it gives CAISEHPREALSF. The chain couples TRBV10-1 to TRBJ1-2; D ambiguous. In germline, CDR1 is WNHNN, CDR2 SYGVQD (reference sequence). This CDR3 spans 13 amino acids.